A single sample is the source of the 21 T cell receptor beta chains below, sequenced in a study of shared clonotypes between healthy human individuals. Generated by immunoSEQ multiplex PCR, the TCRdb table keeps only in-frame clones and is missing some. The sample carries around 1.4 million clones, approximately 98.5% recorded once. The sample taken for sequencing was naive CD4+ T cells sorted from blood. Subset here: CD45RA+ positively selected. The receptors derive from a man younger than 40 in good health.

The chain has TRBV18 and TRBJ2-7; D gene uncertain. The CDR3 is 15 residues long. Germline V gene data show CDR1 as KGHSH and CDR2 as LQKENI. Trimming took off 2 bases at V and 0 bases at J, with 11 bases between the two ends. CDR3 amino acids: CASSPSSFVSYEQYF. In nucleotides, the CDR3 is TGTGCCAGCTCACCATCCTCCTTTGTCTCCTACGAGCAGTACTTC.

The chain recombines TRBV27 with TRBJ2-2; D not resolved. The CDR3 extends over 12 amino acids. CDR1 and CDR2 from the germline V gene are MNHEY and SMNVEV (reference sequence). V was clipped by 8 bases and J by 5 bases, with 9 bases between them. CDR3 loop: CASGRRTGELFF. The CDR3 nucleotides read TGTGCCAGCGGCCGGAGAACCGGGGAGCTGTTTTTT.

The V call is TRBV10-1, the J call TRBJ2-3; unclear D gene. From germline, CDR1 is WNHNN and CDR2 SYGVQD (reference sequence). Trimming took off 5 bases at V and 3 bases at J, with 9 bases between the two ends. CDR3 length equals 13 residues. The CDR3 nucleotides are TGCGCCAGCAGTCTCCGCCTGACAGATACGCAGTATTTT. This sequence encodes CASSLRLTDTQYF.

CDR3 residues: CASSVDLAGVTDTQYF. The DNA of the CDR3 is TGTGCCAGCAGCGTAGATCTGGCGGGAGTGACAGATACGCAGTATTTT. The gene calls are TRBV9 and TRBJ2-3, with 7 bases that match TRBD2. The CDR3 sequence is 16 residues long. After removal of 0 bases from V and 3 bases from J, the junction contained 7 bases not matched to a gene. The V gene's germline CDR1 is SGDLS and CDR2 YYNGEE.

The V and J genes are TRBV6-5 and TRBJ1-2; D is perhaps TRBD1 (5 bases). CDR1 and CDR2 from the germline V gene are MNHEY and SVGAGI. The CDR3 consists of 14 residues. V was pared by 10 bases and J by 2 bases, with 17 bases between. DNA for the CDR3: TGTGCCACACTACCGGACAAAAGGAACTATGGCTACACCTTC. Its translation is CATLPDKRNYGYTF.

V and J are TRBV11-2 and TRBJ1-4; possibly TRBD1 for D (6 bases). V lost 2 bases and J 13 bases, leaving 23 bases between the germline ends. Germline-derived CDR1 and CDR2 are SGHAT and FQNNGV. This CDR3 is built from 16 residues. CDR3 loop: CASSLQFSMRRDILFF. The CDR3, as DNA: TGTGCCAGCAGCTTACAATTTAGTATGCGCCGGGACATACTGTTTTTT.

This sequence joins TRBV27 and TRBJ2-1, with D tentatively TRBD1 (6 bases). Germline V CDR1 and CDR2: MNHEY, SMNVEV (reference sequence). This CDR3 spans 16 amino acids. V lost 3 bases to trimming and J lost 5 bases, with 17 bases between them. As DNA, the CDR3 is TGTGCCAGCAGTTTCCAACCGAGGGGGATGGACAATGAGCAGTTCTTC. Protein product: CASSFQPRGMDNEQFF.

This chain joins TRBV5-5 and TRBJ2-3, with D tentatively TRBD1 (5 bases). Germline V lookup: CDR1 SGHKS, CDR2 YYEKEE (reference sequence). Trimming removed 1 base from V and 4 bases from J, with 7 bases in between. The CDR3 extends over 13 amino acids. CDR3 coding DNA: TGTGCCAGCAGCTTGCAGGGATCAGATACGCAGTATTTT. Protein product: CASSLQGSDTQYF.

The J gene is TRBJ2-4, the V gene TRBV28; D is unresolved. Trimming took 6 bases from V and 6 from J, leaving 9 bases between them. The CDR3 length is 12 residues. CDR1 is MDHEN, CDR2 SYDVKM, per germline. The CDR3 DNA reads as TGTGCCAGCAGAGATAGTCTAAACATTCAGTACTTC. Protein product: CASRDSLNIQYF.

The chain recombines TRBV5-6 with TRBJ2-6, with D hard to call. The V end lost 5 bases, the J end lost 3 bases, and 6 bases lay between the germline ends. Looked up from germline, CDR1 is SGHDT and CDR2 is YYEEEE. CDR3 length equals 13 residues. CDR3: CASSSLGANVLTF. In DNA, the CDR3 is TGTGCCAGCAGTTCTCTTGGGGCCAACGTCCTGACTTTC.

Turning to this clone: This sample includes further DNA sequences coding for the same CDR3. This chain uses TRBV9 with TRBJ2-5; 8 bases map to TRBD2. The CDR3 totals 14 residues. Germline V lookup: CDR1 SGDLS, CDR2 YYNGEE. V lost 0 bases to trimming and J lost 4 bases; unmatched junction nucleotides: 2. The chain's CDR3 is CASSVAGGVETQYF. Written as DNA, the CDR3 is TGTGCCAGCAGCGTAGCGGGAGGGGTAGAGACCCAGTACTTC.

This chain connects TRBV6-1 to TRBJ2-1; 12 nucleotides match TRBD2. J was trimmed by 7 bases and V by 1 base; bases with no gene match: 11. The CDR3 totals 18 residues. Looked up from germline, CDR1 is MNHNS and CDR2 is SASEGT. This CDR3 reads CASSEGSFPLAGGNEQFF. CDR3 nucleotide sequence: TGTGCCAGCAGTGAAGGCTCTTTTCCGCTAGCGGGAGGGAATGAGCAGTTCTTC.

The rearrangement uses TRBV28 and TRBJ2-7; D remains ambiguous. Trimming shortened V by 10 bases and J by 2 bases, and 18 bases separated the two germline ends. Germline V gene data show CDR1 as MDHEN and CDR2 as SYDVKM. The CDR3 loop spans 14 amino acids. CDR3 nucleotides: TGTGCCATAGGACGTTACCTGGAGACCTACGAGCAGTACTTC. Protein product: CAIGRYLETYEQYF. The whole variable domain, remainder taken from reference TRBV28 and TRBJ2-7, is DVKVTQSSRYLVKRTGEKVFLECVQDMDHENMFWYRQDPGLGLRLIYFSYDVKMKEKGDIPEGYSVSREKKERFSLILESASTNQTSMYLCAIGRYLETYEQYFGPGTRLTVT.

J is TRBJ2-7 and V is TRBV10-3; 10 positions match TRBD1. The length of the CDR3 is 15 residues. V trimming: 3 bases; J trimming: 3 bases; junction bases outside the gene matches: 5. CDR1 and CDR2 from the germline V gene are ENHRY and SYGVKD. CDR3 sequence reads: CAISDPGQGVYEQYF. In DNA form, the CDR3 reads TGTGCCATCAGTGACCCAGGACAGGGGGTCTACGAGCAGTACTTC.

The V and J genes are TRBV2 and TRBJ1-3; TRBD1 matches at 7 bases. CDR3 length: 14 residues. J was trimmed by 2 bases and V by 7 bases; bases with no gene match: 5. Germline CDR1 is SNHLY and CDR2 is FYNNEI. The CDR3, as DNA: TGTGCCAGCAAGGTGACAGGGACTGGAAACACCATATATTTT. Translated, it gives CASKVTGTGNTIYF.

The chain has TRBV5-6 and TRBJ2-2; tentatively, D is TRBD1 or TRBD2 (5 bases each). Trimming shortened V by 1 base and J by 5 bases, and 9 bases separated the two germline ends. The length of the CDR3 is 14 residues. Germline V gene sequence: CDR1 SGHDT, CDR2 YYEEEE. CDR3 sequence reads: CASSLWGTTGELFF. Written as DNA, the CDR3 is TGTGCCAGCAGCTTGTGGGGGACGACCGGGGAGCTGTTTTTT.

This clone was counted a single time. V is TRBV5-6 and J is TRBJ2-7, with 8 positions matching TRBD1. The germline V gene encodes CDR1 SGHDT and CDR2 YYEEEE. Trimming removed 4 bases from V and 0 bases from J; junction bases left unmatched: 6. The CDR3 runs 15 residues. CDR3 nucleotide sequence: TGTGCCAGCAGCCTAACCGGACAGGGCTCCTACGAGCAGTACTTC. This codes for CASSLTGQGSYEQYF.

V gene TRBV27 combines with J gene TRBJ2-1, with 8 bases matching TRBD1. The CDR3 runs to 14 residues. The germline V gene encodes CDR1 MNHEY and CDR2 SMNVEV (reference sequence). J was trimmed by 6 bases and V by 4 bases; bases with no gene match: 5. The CDR3 DNA is TGTGCCAGCAGTTGGGGACAGGTGGCCAATGAGCAGTTCTTC. Translation: CASSWGQVANEQFF.

The chain links TRBV11-2 to TRBJ1-1; possible D gene TRBD1, 5 bases. Germline loops: CDR1 SGHAT, CDR2 FQNNGV. The CDR3 runs 15 residues. V was cut by 5 bases and J by 4 bases, with 17 bases left in between. The CDR3: CASSLNRDPATEAFF. CDR3 DNA: TGTGCCAGCAGCCTTAACCGGGACCCCGCCACTGAAGCTTTCTTT.

V gene TRBV5-6 combines with J gene TRBJ2-3; a possible D gene is TRBD1 (5 bases). The V end was cut by 3 bases, the J end by 0 bases, with 14 bases between. Germline lookup yields CDR1 SGHDT and CDR2 YYEEEE. The CDR3 contains 16 residues. CDR3 sequence: CASSSAAGSSTDTQYF. The DNA for the CDR3 is TGTGCCAGCAGCTCCGCGGCAGGGTCTAGCACAGATACGCAGTATTTT.

In its sample, this clone was seen a few times. The rearrangement uses TRBV14 and TRBJ1-2; maybe TRBD1 (5 bases). CDR1 and CDR2 from the germline V gene are SGHDN and FVKESK. V was clipped by 0 bases and J by 4 bases, with 12 bases between them. The CDR3 spans 15 residues. The CDR3 sequence: CASSQDLTAFYGYTF. The CDR3 DNA reads as TGTGCCAGCAGCCAAGATCTGACAGCCTTCTATGGCTACACCTTC.